These 27 T cell receptor beta chains came from one sample sequenced in a study of CXCR3-negative and CXCR3-positive naive CD8 T cells. General study points: Hydrophobicity was higher for TRB CDR3s found in CXCR3-positive naive cells than in CXCR3-negative naive cells.

Their cognate antigens are unknown. UMI-labeled 5' RACE yielded the TRB cDNA libraries. TCRdb re-called the 5' RACE reads; one entry per CDR3 protein, DNA not given. The sample yields some 54,000 distinct CDR3 sequences, of which the top ten take up roughly 0.5%. The sample consisted of naive CXCR3+ CD8+ T cells from blood. As to subset: CD45RO-CCR7+CD27+CD95- naive CD8+ T cells expressing CXCR3 (TNR3+). The receptors were sampled from a human donor in good health. Some clones in this sample may be carry-over from other donors' samples.

The chain links TRBV7-6 to TRBJ2-7. CDR1 and CDR2 from the germline V gene are SGHVS and FNYEAQ. This CDR3 contains 15 residues. The CDR3 is CASSREVGIGYEQYF.

The V and J genes are TRBV4-2 and TRBJ2-1. Germline CDR1 is LGHNA and CDR2 is YNFKEQ. The CDR3 length is 16 residues. This CDR3 reads CASSQDPGGSYNEQFF.

The chain recombines TRBV7-8 with TRBJ2-7; absent DNA, TCRdb's TRBD1 call cannot be checked. The CDR3 extends over 17 amino acids. Germline CDR1 reads SGHVS; CDR2 reads FQNEAQ. The CDR3 region is CASSLAPTPGHSYEQYF.

The V gene is TRBV29-1, the J gene TRBJ2-7. This CDR3 spans 13 amino acids. Germline assignment: CDR1 SQVTM and CDR2 ANQGSEA. The chain's CDR3 is CSVAGGGPYEQYF.

The chain combines TRBV7-9 with TRBJ2-2; the TCRdb D gene call, TRBD2, has no DNA to confirm it. Germline V gene lookup returns CDR1 SEHNR and CDR2 FQNEAQ (reference sequence). The CDR3 runs 15 residues. The CDR3 protein is CASSFPDSPGGELFF.

The rearrangement uses TRBV6-6 and TRBJ2-3; TCRdb reports TRBD2, a call that lacks DNA to check it against. The CDR3 covers 14 residues. Per the germline V gene, CDR1 is MNHNY and CDR2 is SVGAGI (reference sequence). CDR3 in amino acids: CASSLEGFTDTQYF.

This chain joins TRBV7-3 and TRBJ2-1; TCRdb indicates TRBD2, and absent DNA this call remains unverified. The CDR3 loop spans 14 amino acids. CDR1 is SGHTA, CDR2 FQGTGA, per germline. This chain's CDR3 is CASKEDSSYNEQFF.

This chain connects TRBV7-9 to TRBJ2-3; the D call of TRBD1 rests on TCRdb alone, since no DNA is present to check it. This CDR3 comprises 13 residues. Germline V gene lookup returns CDR1 SEHNR and CDR2 FQNEAQ (reference sequence). The CDR3 here is CASSPGTGDTQYF.

The gene calls are TRBV28 and TRBJ1-2; TCRdb picks TRBD1, but there is no DNA to check that call. The CDR3 sequence is 20 residues long. Germline V gene sequence: CDR1 MDHEN, CDR2 SYDVKM. CDR3 sequence: CASSSITIKTGGEDLGGYTF.

V usage is TRBV28 and J usage is TRBJ1-6; the D gene TCRdb calls, TRBD1, cannot be checked with no DNA. The CDR3 sequence is 14 residues long. Germline CDR1 and CDR2: MDHEN and SYDVKM. The CDR3 loop reads CASSFGQEDSPLHF.

The chain couples TRBV7-9 to TRBJ1-4; the TCRdb call, TRBD1, lacks DNA for checking. Germline-derived CDR1 and CDR2 are SEHNR and FQNEAQ (reference sequence). The CDR3 is 16 residues long. The CDR3 loop reads CASSLVPEGVNEKLFF.

The chain combines TRBV6-5 with TRBJ1-5. There are 15 residues in the CDR3. Germline V gives CDR1 MNHEY, CDR2 SVGAGI. The CDR3 is CASSYLGNSNQPQHF.

The chain links TRBV18 to TRBJ2-4; the D gene TCRdb calls, TRBD2, cannot be checked with no DNA. Germline V gene data show CDR1 as KGHSH and CDR2 as LQKENI. This CDR3 comprises 16 residues. The CDR3 sequence is CASSPVTRGSKNIQYF.

The chain uses TRBV4-3 and TRBJ2-3; there is no DNA to check the TCRdb D call of TRBD1. The CDR3 consists of 13 residues. Germline V CDR1 and CDR2: LGHNA, YSLEER. The CDR3 loop is CASGDGAGDTQYF.

V gene TRBV19 combines with J gene TRBJ1-1; TCRdb's D call, TRBD1, is unchecked because there is no DNA. CDR3 length: 13 residues. The germline V gene encodes CDR1 LNHDA and CDR2 SQIVND (reference sequence). CDR3 loop: CASNRDSDTEAFF.

The chain links TRBV7-9 to TRBJ1-5; TCRdb lists TRBD1, though no DNA is available to test this call. The germline V gene encodes CDR1 SEHNR and CDR2 FQNEAQ (reference sequence). CDR3 length equals 18 residues. The CDR3 region is CASSLRDRGLLSNQPQHF. The variable domain in full, with the rest retrieved from reference TRBV7-9 and TRBJ1-5, is DTGVSQNPRHKITKRGQNVTFRCDPISEHNRLYWYRQTLGQGPEFLTYFQNEAQLEKSRLLSDRFSAERPKGSFSTLEIQRTEQGDSAMYLCASSLRDRGLLSNQPQHFGDGTRLSIL.

The V and J genes are TRBV27 and TRBJ2-3; TCRdb's D call, TRBD1, is unchecked because there is no DNA. Germline V gene lookup returns CDR1 MNHEY and CDR2 SMNVEV (reference sequence). This CDR3 has 14 amino acids. The CDR3 reads CASSLRGGTDTQYF.

The chain uses TRBV7-7 and TRBJ1-3. Germline values: CDR1 SSHAT, CDR2 FNYEAQ (reference sequence). The CDR3 consists of 15 residues. CDR3 sequence reads: CASSPSPGSGNTIYF.

CDR3 residues: CASSPRVADTQYF. The chain carries TRBV14 and TRBJ2-3; without DNA, the TCRdb call of TRBD2 cannot be checked. CDR1 and CDR2 (germline): SGHDN, FVKESK. This CDR3 has 13 residues. Combining the CDR3 with reference TRBV14 and TRBJ2-3 gives the whole variable domain EAGVTQFPSHSVIEKGQTVTLRCDPISGHDNLYWYRRVMGKEIKFLLHFVKESKQDESGMPNNRFLAERTGGTYSTLKVQPAELEDSGVYFCASSPRVADTQYFGPGTRLTVL.

This chain links TRBV12-3 or TRBV12-4 with TRBJ1-5; there is no DNA to check the TCRdb D call of TRBD1. The CDR3 runs 12 residues. CDR3 loop: CASSLGDQPQHF.

The chain recombines TRBV29-1 with TRBJ1-1. This CDR3 region has 11 residues. Germline V lookup: CDR1 SQVTM, CDR2 ANQGSEA. This CDR3 is CSVEEWLGAFF.

This chain connects TRBV7-2 to TRBJ2-3. Germline CDR1 SGHTA, CDR2 FQGNSA. The CDR3 spans 14 residues. This chain's CDR3 is CASEADPSTDTQYF.

The chain uses TRBV6-1 and TRBJ1-1. Germline-derived CDR1 and CDR2 are MNHNS and SASEGT. The CDR3 is made up of 15 amino acids. The CDR3 here is CASRDRAPLNTEAFF.

This chain uses TRBV27 with TRBJ1-6; TCRdb names TRBD1, which stays unverified in the absence of DNA. Germline V CDR1 and CDR2: MNHEY, SMNVEV (reference sequence). The CDR3 length is 14 residues. The chain's CDR3 is CASSRRGSNSPLHF.

The rearrangement uses TRBV19 and TRBJ2-7; TCRdb's D call, TRBD1, is unchecked because there is no DNA. The CDR3 totals 16 residues. The germline CDR1 and CDR2 sequences are LNHDA and SQIVND (reference sequence). The CDR3 loop reads CASSIVYGTGNNEQYF.

The genes are TRBV6-2 or TRBV6-3 and TRBJ2-7; TCRdb's D call, TRBD1, is unchecked because there is no DNA. This CDR3 is 14 amino acids long. Looked up from germline, CDR1 is MNHEY and CDR2 is SVGEGT. The CDR3 loop reads CASSYSGTGYEQYF.

The chain has TRBV27 and TRBJ2-7; TCRdb names TRBD2, which stays unverified in the absence of DNA. Per germline, CDR1 MNHEY and CDR2 SMNVEV (reference sequence). The CDR3 extends over 13 amino acids. The CDR3 sequence: CASSLTGGYEQYF.